This paragraph reports one TCR beta chain. Its target is not known. With 60 Vbeta and 13 Jbeta primers, the PCR was carried out. Repertoires were generated with immunoSEQ multiplex PCR, while TCRdb's copy carries only in-frame clones and drops some. The profile covers approximately 100,000 clones, with 65% to 85% appearing a single time and more than 9% taken by the ten largest. Trimming took 2 bases from V and 4 from J; bases not matched to a gene: 2. Germline V gene data show CDR1 as MGHRA and CDR2 as YSYEKL. The CDR3 runs to 15 residues. The data were obtained in a study of cytomegalovirus exposure and HLA in healthy donors. General observations from the study: Later findings reportedly placed an Asian-associated ancestry cluster below the roughly 660-donor mean for N-insertions. In a later analysis, several top co-occurrence clusters appeared linked to parvovirus B19, influenza, CMV and Epstein-Barr virus.

The J gene is TRBJ2-2, the V gene TRBV4-1; 9 bases map to TRBD2. Sequencing used PBMCs. The sequence was collected from a man aged 50 to 59 in good health and CMV-seronegative. The CDR3 protein is CASSQQAGGTGELFF. The CDR3 DNA is TGCGCCAGCAGCCAACAAGCGGGGGGCACCGGGGAGCTGTTTTTT.